A few counts support the clone carrying this TCR beta chain. As handled by the study authors: Counts of nucleated cells, estimated from reference gene primer amplification, were obtained. The method was immunoSEQ multiplex PCR; TCRdb's version includes in-frame clones alone and lacks a portion of them. V, J and clone size are those of that table, while D and trimming were read from the DNA. In the table there are about 50,000 clones, approximately 78% of which are singletons. Participant age was about 18 to 89 years, and participants resided in approximately 25 US areas. The study assigned cohorts using participant-reported clinical history. Germline lookup yields CDR1 MGHRA and CDR2 YSYEKL. Trimming cost V 1 base and J 2 bases; bases outside gene matches: 7. This CDR3 has 16 amino acids. These data are taken from a study of blood T cell repertoires in COVID-19. Across the study: Nucleic acid was either cDNA or gDNA, and it came from T cells, B-cell-depleted T cells, or PBMCs.

Specimen: PBMCs or T cells enriched from blood (not recorded which). The chain combines TRBV4-1 with TRBJ2-5; 7 bases line up with TRBD2. This clonotype was sampled from a woman aged 45-60 years with acute COVID-19. The CDR3 bases are TGCGCCAGCAGCCAAGGACTAGCCGAAACGCAAGAGACCCAGTACTTC. Its translation is CASSQGLAETQETQYF.